This T cell receptor beta chain was sequenced during a study of Ad26.COV2.S vaccination and SARS-CoV-2 variants. Background on the study: Of the COV1001 trial arms, the Ad26.COV2.S arm included the donor. Findings and caveats of the study: People given the vaccine had a wider spike-specific TCR breadth than placebo recipients did. Reports say spike-specific CD8+ and CD4+ T cell responses covered substantial breadth after vaccination.

Treatment: around 19 received Ad26.COV2.S at low or high dose, single or two shots; roughly five received placebo; per-sample allocation not given. After the first vaccine or placebo injection, samples were drawn on day 63. This vaccine is an Ad26 vector that expresses the Wuhan-strain SARS-CoV-2 spike. A word on this clone: Its antigen is as yet unknown.

Clones were sequenced by immunoSEQ multiplex PCR, and TCRdb holds only the in-frame ones, with some missing. The table records hundreds of thousands of clones, approximately 88% of them present only once. V was clipped by 0 bases and J by 2 bases, with 13 bases between them. This CDR3 is built from 16 residues. Per the germline V gene, CDR1 is LGHDT and CDR2 is YNNKEL (reference sequence). This receptor was identified in a person aged 18-65 years who received the Ad26.COV2.S COVID-19 vaccine or a placebo. The gene calls are TRBV3-1 (or the pseudogene TRBV3-2) and TRBJ2-5; D possibly corresponds to TRBD2 (6 bases). Sequencing was performed on peripheral blood, taken in a trial of Ad26.COV2.S vaccine versus placebo. CDR3 residues: CASSQEPSVSQETQYF. In nucleotides, the CDR3 is TGTGCCAGCAGCCAAGAGCCTAGCGTGTCTCAAGAGACCCAGTACTTC.